The 26 T cell receptor beta chains listed next were all sequenced from one sample in a study of OX40 agonist ivuxolimab in advanced cancers. TCRdb's copy holds only in-frame clones and misses some; the assay was immunoSEQ multiplex PCR. Altogether 50,000 to 70,000 clones are present, less than 95% being singletons, with the ten largest covering under 0.45%. The sample here was CD4+ or CD8+ T cells sorted from blood, taken in a trial of the OX40 agonist ivuxolimab. The receptors were gathered from an adult with an advanced solid tumor such as melanoma, head and neck, liver or kidney cancer.

This chain links TRBV5-1 with TRBJ1-4; D is uncertain. The CDR3 spans 13 residues. Germline V gene lookup returns CDR1 SGHRS and CDR2 YFSETQ. V dropped 0 bases and J dropped 4 bases, with 4 bases sitting between them. CDR3 in amino acids: CASSLGGNEKLFF. The CDR3 nucleotides read TGCGCCAGCAGCTTGGGAGGTAATGAAAAACTGTTTTTT. Drawing the rest from reference TRBV5-1 and TRBJ1-4, the complete variable domain is KAGVTQTPRYLIKTRGQQVTLSCSPISGHRSVSWYQQTPGQGLQFLFEYFSETQRNKGNFPGRFSGRQFSNSRSEMNVSTLELGDSALYLCASSLGGNEKLFFGSGTQLSVL.

The rearrangement uses TRBV21-1 and TRBJ2-3. TRBV21-1 has pseudogene status. The length of the CDR3 is 17 residues. The CDR3 DNA reads as TGTGCCAGCAGCCCCGCAAGGATAAGTAGGACCACAGATACGCAGTATTTT. Translated: CASSPARISRTTDTQYF.

This chain links TRBV5-5 with TRBJ2-2; 12 bases map to TRBD2. This CDR3 contains 17 residues. Trimming at V came to 4 bases and at J to 0 bases, leaving 4 bases not matched to a gene. CDR1 SGHKS and CDR2 YYEKEE come from the germline V gene (reference sequence). CDR3 coding DNA: TGTGCCAGCAGCCGGACTAGCGGGACAACGAACACCGGGGAGCTGTTTTTT. Translation: CASSRTSGTTNTGELFF.

The chain couples TRBV5-1 to TRBJ2-7, with D maybe TRBD2 (6 bases). The CDR3 is 13 amino acids. Germline CDR1 and CDR2: SGHRS and YFSETQ. Trimming shortened V by 1 base and J by 7 bases, and 12 bases separated the two germline ends. CDR3 in amino acids: CASSLIPGGEQYF. Here the CDR3 DNA reads TGCGCCAGCAGCTTGATCCCCGGAGGGGAGCAGTACTTC.

This clone appeared a single time. The chain uses TRBV7-8 and TRBJ1-1; unclear D gene. Germline CDR1 and CDR2: SGHVS and FQNEAQ. Deletions cut 1 base from V and 2 bases from J, with 8 bases between. CDR3 length: 14 amino acids. CDR3 DNA: TGTGCCAGCAGCTTAGATCTGCAAAACACTGAAGCTTTCTTT. Its translation: CASSLDLQNTEAFF.

The gene calls are TRBV19 and TRBJ2-1, with 9 nucleotides matching TRBD2. The CDR3 totals 17 residues. The V and J ends lost 3 bases and 5 bases, in that order; junction bases with no gene match: 11. CDR1 is LNHDA and CDR2 is SQIVND in the germline V gene (reference sequence). CDR3 nucleotides: TGTGCCAGTAGTATTAAGAGGAGGGGACTAGCTAACAATGAGCAGTTCTTC. This codes for CASSIKRRGLANNEQFF.

The V and J genes are TRBV7-9 and TRBJ2-1, with 12 bases that match TRBD2. Losses at the gene ends were 8 bases for V and 8 bases for J; bases not matched to a gene: 10. In germline, CDR1 is SEHNR, CDR2 FQNEAQ (reference sequence). The CDR3 is 15 amino acids. The CDR3 loop is CASVRTSGALDEQFF. In DNA form, the CDR3 reads TGTGCCAGCGTCAGGACTAGCGGGGCGTTGGATGAGCAGTTCTTC.

The V call is TRBV10-1, the J call TRBJ2-1, with TRBD2 matching 7 bases. Germline assignment: CDR1 WNHNN and CDR2 SYGVQD (reference sequence). V lost 3 bases and J lost 1; bases outside the gene matches: 3. The CDR3 has 15 amino acids. CDR3 nucleotide sequence: TGCGCCAGCAGTGATCAGCGGGGATCCTACAATGAGCAGTTCTTC. It translates to CASSDQRGSYNEQFF.

J is TRBJ2-7 and V is TRBV11-2; 8 positions agree with TRBD1. This CDR3 is built from 16 residues. Germline assignment: CDR1 SGHAT and CDR2 FQNNGV. Germline trimming cut 2 bases from V and 4 bases from J; bases unmatched to any gene: 10. CDR3 coding DNA: TGTGCCAGCAGCTTAAATCAGGGGGCGGTGTATTACGAGCAGTACTTC. It specifies CASSLNQGAVYYEQYF.

The gene calls are TRBV18 and TRBJ1-1; perhaps TRBD1 as D (5 bases). Germline lookup yields CDR1 KGHSH and CDR2 LQKENI. Trimming pared 3 bases from V and 0 bases from J, leaving 11 bases between. There are 15 residues in the CDR3. The CDR3 DNA is TGTGCCAGCTCACCTGAGGGACTGATGAACACTGAAGCTTTCTTT. This translates into CASSPEGLMNTEAFF.

The chain employs TRBV30 and TRBJ2-7; D is uncertain. V lost 0 bases to trimming and J lost 5 bases, with 11 bases between them. The germline V gene encodes CDR1 GTSNPN and CDR2 SVGIG (reference sequence). The CDR3 totals 13 residues. The chain's CDR3 is CAWSVQTVDEQYF. In DNA form, the CDR3 reads TGTGCCTGGAGTGTACAAACAGTTGACGAGCAGTACTTC.

This chain joins TRBV6-5 and TRBJ2-7; D unclear. The CDR3 contains 15 residues. Per germline, CDR1 MNHEY and CDR2 SVGAGI. Trimming removed 2 bases from V and 3 bases from J, with 14 bases in between. CDR3 DNA: TGTGCCAGCAGTTACGGACCGTTTCTCGTCTACGAGCAGTACTTC. Amino acids: CASSYGPFLVYEQYF.

CDR3 sequence (DNA): TGTGCCAGCAGATCAGGTTCTCCTGGGGAGCTGTTTTTT. The encoded protein is CASRSGSPGELFF. The rearrangement links TRBV14 to TRBJ2-2; no firm D call. The CDR3 is 13 amino acids. Deletions cut 6 bases from V and 8 bases from J, with 13 bases between. The germline V gene encodes CDR1 SGHDN and CDR2 FVKESK.

This sequence joins TRBV30 and TRBJ2-7; 8 bases are a match to TRBD1. Germline CDR1 and CDR2: GTSNPN and SVGIG (reference sequence). The CDR3 length is 16 residues. V was clipped by 3 bases and J by 3 bases; unmatched bases: 13. CDR3 in amino acids: CAWRPKGQASFYEQYF. The CDR3 bases are TGTGCCTGGAGACCTAAGGGACAGGCGTCCTTCTACGAGCAGTACTTC.

This clone has just one count. V and J are TRBV18 and TRBJ2-7; 9 bases agree with TRBD1. The germline gives CDR1 KGHSH, CDR2 LQKENI. The CDR3 has 15 residues. V trimming: 3 bases; J trimming: 3 bases; junction bases outside the gene matches: 6. CDR3 in amino acids: CASSPVGQGNYEQYF. The DNA of the CDR3 is TGTGCCAGCTCACCCGTGGGACAGGGAAACTACGAGCAGTACTTC.

This clone is a singleton in its sample. The chain recombines TRBV19 with TRBJ1-1, with TRBD1 identical over 7 bases. The V gene end was trimmed by 4 bases and the J gene end by 0 bases; junction bases not matched to a gene: 23. Germline V gene sequence: CDR1 LNHDA, CDR2 SQIVND (reference sequence). The CDR3 loop spans 21 amino acids. CDR3 residues: CASSTIRDSRVGSDMNTEAFF. CDR3 coding DNA: TGTGCCAGTAGTACCATAAGGGACAGCAGGGTCGGGTCGGATATGAACACTGAAGCTTTCTTT.

V usage is TRBV30 and J usage is TRBJ1-1, with a tentative D call TRBD1 (5 bases). The CDR3 consists of 15 residues. CDR1 and CDR2 from the germline V gene are GTSNPN and SVGIG (reference sequence). V was cut by 2 bases and J by 4 bases, with 17 bases left in between. The CDR3 region is CAWSPSTLGTTEAFF. The CDR3 nucleotides read TGTGCCTGGAGTCCCTCTACTCTGGGGACCACTGAAGCTTTCTTT.

V gene TRBV6-5 combines with J gene TRBJ1-1, with no clear D. Trimming cost V 0 bases and J 0 bases, with 8 bases left between them. The CDR3 consists of 15 residues. Germline CDR1 and CDR2: MNHEY and SVGAGI. This CDR3 reads CASSYSSQLNTEAFF. Here the CDR3 DNA reads TGTGCCAGCAGTTACTCAAGTCAGTTGAACACTGAAGCTTTCTTT.

V usage is TRBV11-3 and J usage is TRBJ2-3; a possible D gene is TRBD2 (7 bases). This CDR3 region has 14 residues. Germline V gene data show CDR1 as SGHNT and CDR2 as YENEEA. Between the trimmed V and J ends, which lost 5 bases and 5 bases, there was a span of 14 bases. The CDR3, as DNA: TGTGCCAGCAGCCTAGGGGGGGGAGGAGATACGCAGTATTTT. It yields the protein CASSLGGGGDTQYF.

The chain joins TRBV27 to TRBJ2-7; D unresolved. The V end was cut by 2 bases, the J end by 0 bases, with 14 bases between. The CDR3 covers 16 residues. CDR1 and CDR2 (germline): MNHEY, SMNVEV (reference sequence). CDR3 region: CASSLSRLSSSYEQYF. CDR3 in DNA: TGTGCCAGCAGTTTAAGCCGGCTCAGCAGCTCCTACGAGCAGTACTTC.

The V call is TRBV19, the J call TRBJ2-5; TRBD2 agrees at 9 bases. Germline-derived CDR1 and CDR2 are LNHDA and SQIVND (reference sequence). V lost 6 bases to trimming and J lost 4 bases; unmatched junction nucleotides: 9. The CDR3 is 15 residues long. The CDR3 sequence: CASSPSGRLGETQYF. The CDR3 DNA sequence: TGTGCCAGTAGCCCGAGCGGGAGGTTGGGAGAGACCCAGTACTTC.

The CDR3 nucleotides are TGCGCCAGCAGCTTGGTTGGGGACACCTACAATGAGCAGTTCTTC. This translates into CASSLVGDTYNEQFF. The chain recombines TRBV5-1 with TRBJ2-1, with D tentatively TRBD1 (6 bases). Trimming left V 0 bases short and J 2 bases short, with 9 bases between. Per germline, CDR1 SGHRS and CDR2 YFSETQ. This CDR3 comprises 15 residues.

The gene calls are TRBV30 and TRBJ1-1; weak D call: TRBD1 (6 bases). The CDR3 runs to 13 residues. Germline V gene data show CDR1 as GTSNPN and CDR2 as SVGIG (reference sequence). Trimming cost V 0 bases and J 13 bases, with 18 bases left between them. The CDR3 region is CAWSVSSGQDFFF. The DNA for the CDR3 is TGTGCCTGGAGTGTAAGTTCGGGACAAGATTTTTTCTTT.

This chain uses TRBV10-3 with TRBJ1-4; 7 bases align to TRBD1. V lost 6 bases and J lost 6; bases outside the gene matches: 10. The CDR3 length is 15 residues. Germline loops: CDR1 ENHRY, CDR2 SYGVKD. The CDR3 reads CAISPDRLGDEKLFF. The CDR3 DNA follows: TGTGCCATCAGCCCGGACAGGCTTGGGGATGAAAAACTGTTTTTT.

The CDR3 loop is CASNRRGGSGNTIYF. The CDR3 DNA sequence: TGTGCCAGCAACCGGCGGGGGGGCTCTGGAAACACCATATATTTT. The chain carries TRBV5-8 and TRBJ1-3; TRBD1 is a possible D gene (5 bases). This CDR3 region has 15 residues. Trimming cost V 6 bases and J 0 bases, with 13 bases left between them. Germline V gene lookup returns CDR1 SGHTS and CDR2 YDEGEE.

The chain employs TRBV29-1 and TRBJ1-2; D gene ambiguous. The germline V and J ends were trimmed by 7 bases and 4 bases, with 16 bases remaining between them. The CDR3 is 13 residues long. Per germline, CDR1 SQVTM and CDR2 ANQGSEA. The chain's CDR3 is CSAGNTAGYGYTF. CDR3 DNA: TGCAGCGCCGGTAATACGGCGGGCTATGGCTACACCTTC.